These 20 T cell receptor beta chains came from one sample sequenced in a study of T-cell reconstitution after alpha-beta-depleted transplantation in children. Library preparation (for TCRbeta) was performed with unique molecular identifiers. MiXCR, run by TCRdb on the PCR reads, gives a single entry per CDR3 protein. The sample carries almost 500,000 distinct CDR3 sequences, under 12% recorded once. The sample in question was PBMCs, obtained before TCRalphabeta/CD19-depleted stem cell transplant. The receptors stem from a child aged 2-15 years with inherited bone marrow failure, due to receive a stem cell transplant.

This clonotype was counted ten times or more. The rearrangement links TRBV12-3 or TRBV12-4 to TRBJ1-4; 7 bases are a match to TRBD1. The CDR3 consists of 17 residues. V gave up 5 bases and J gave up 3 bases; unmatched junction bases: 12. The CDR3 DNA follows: TGTGCCAGCAGTCCCCGACAGGGAGCCGGGGCTAATGAAAAACTGTTTTTT. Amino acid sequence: CASSPRQGAGANEKLFF.

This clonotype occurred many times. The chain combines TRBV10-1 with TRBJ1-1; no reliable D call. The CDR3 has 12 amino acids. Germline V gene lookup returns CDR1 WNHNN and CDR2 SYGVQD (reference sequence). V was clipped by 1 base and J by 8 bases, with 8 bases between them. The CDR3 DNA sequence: TGCGCCAGCAGTGAGTTTTCGGGAGAAGCTTTCTTT. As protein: CASSEFSGEAFF.

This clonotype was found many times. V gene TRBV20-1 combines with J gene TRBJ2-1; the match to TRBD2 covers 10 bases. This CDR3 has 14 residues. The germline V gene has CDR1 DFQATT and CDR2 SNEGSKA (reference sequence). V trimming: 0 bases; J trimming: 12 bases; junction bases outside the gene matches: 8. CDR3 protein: CSAREAGGPLPQFF. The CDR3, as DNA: TGCAGTGCTAGAGAAGCGGGAGGGCCCCTTCCGCAGTTCTTC.

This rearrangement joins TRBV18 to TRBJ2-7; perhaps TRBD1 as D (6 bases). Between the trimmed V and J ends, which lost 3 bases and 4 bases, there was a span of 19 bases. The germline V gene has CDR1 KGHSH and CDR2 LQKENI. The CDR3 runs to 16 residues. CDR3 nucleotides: TGTGCCAGCTCACCCTCACGGGACACGAATCAGTACGAGCAGTACTTC. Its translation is CASSPSRDTNQYEQYF.

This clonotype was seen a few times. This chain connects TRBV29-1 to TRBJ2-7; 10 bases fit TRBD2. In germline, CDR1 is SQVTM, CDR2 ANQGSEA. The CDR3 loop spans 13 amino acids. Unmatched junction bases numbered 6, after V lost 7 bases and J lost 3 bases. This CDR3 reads CSALAGEGYEQYF. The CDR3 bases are TGCAGCGCCCTAGCGGGAGAGGGCTACGAGCAGTACTTC.

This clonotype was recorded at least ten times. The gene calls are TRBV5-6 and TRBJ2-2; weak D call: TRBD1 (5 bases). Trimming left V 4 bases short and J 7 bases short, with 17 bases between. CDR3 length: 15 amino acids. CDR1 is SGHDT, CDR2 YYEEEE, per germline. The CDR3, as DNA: TGTGCCAGCAGCCGCCTTGATAGGGGAATCGGGGAGCTGTTTTTT. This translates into CASSRLDRGIGELFF. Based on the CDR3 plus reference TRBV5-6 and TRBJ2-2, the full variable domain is DAGVTQSPTHLIKTRGQQVTLRCSPKSGHDTVSWYQQALGQGPQFIFQYYEEEERQRGNFPDRFSGHQFPNYSSELNVNALLLGDSALYLCASSRLDRGIGELFFGEGSRLTVL.

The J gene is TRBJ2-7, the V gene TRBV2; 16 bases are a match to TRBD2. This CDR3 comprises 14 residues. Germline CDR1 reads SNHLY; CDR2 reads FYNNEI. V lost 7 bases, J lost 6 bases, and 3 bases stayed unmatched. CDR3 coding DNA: TGTGCCAGCACCGGGACTAGCGGGAGGGGCGAGCAGTACTTC. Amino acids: CASTGTSGRGEQYF. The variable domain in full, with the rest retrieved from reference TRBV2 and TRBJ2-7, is EPEVTQTPSHQVTQMGQEVILRCVPISNHLYFYWYRQILGQKVEFLVSFYNNEISEKSEIFDDQFSVERPDGSNFTLKIRSTKLEDSAMYFCASTGTSGRGEQYFGPGTRLTVT.

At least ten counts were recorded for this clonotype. In DNA, the CDR3 is TGTGCCAGCAGCCCGCTATACGGACTAGCGGGAGAGAGTGAGCAGTTCTTC. Translating gives CASSPLYGLAGESEQFF. The chain recombines TRBV7-9 with TRBJ2-1, with 13 positions matching TRBD2. J gave up 9 bases and V 5 bases, and 13 bases lay outside the gene matches. Germline V gene data show CDR1 as SEHNR and CDR2 as FQNEAQ (reference sequence). CDR3 length equals 17 residues. The entire variable domain, with the rest obtained from reference TRBV7-9 and TRBJ2-1, is as follows: DTGVSQNPRHKITKRGQNVTFRCDPISEHNRLYWYRQTLGQGPEFLTYFQNEAQLEKSRLLSDRFSAERPKGSFSTLEIQRTEQGDSAMYLCASSPLYGLAGESEQFFGPGTRLTVL.

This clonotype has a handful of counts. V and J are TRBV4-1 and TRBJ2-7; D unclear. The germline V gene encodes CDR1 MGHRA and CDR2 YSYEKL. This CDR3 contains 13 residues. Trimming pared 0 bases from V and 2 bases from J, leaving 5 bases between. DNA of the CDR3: TGCGCCAGCAGCCAAGAAACAACCTACGAGCAGTACTTC. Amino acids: CASSQETTYEQYF.

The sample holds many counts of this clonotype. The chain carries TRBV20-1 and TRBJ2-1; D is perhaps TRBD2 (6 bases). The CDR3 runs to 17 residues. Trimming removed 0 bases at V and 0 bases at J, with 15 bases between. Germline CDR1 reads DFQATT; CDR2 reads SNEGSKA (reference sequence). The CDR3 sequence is CSARDPAGGSSYNEQFF. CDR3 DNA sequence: TGCAGTGCTAGAGACCCCGCTGGGGGGAGCTCCTACAATGAGCAGTTCTTC.

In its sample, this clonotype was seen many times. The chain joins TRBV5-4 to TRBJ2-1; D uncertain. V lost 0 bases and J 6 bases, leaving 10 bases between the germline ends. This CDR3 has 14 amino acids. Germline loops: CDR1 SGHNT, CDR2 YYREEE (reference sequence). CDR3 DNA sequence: TGTGCCAGCAGCTTGGACATAGCAGGCAATGAGCAGTTCTTC. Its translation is CASSLDIAGNEQFF.

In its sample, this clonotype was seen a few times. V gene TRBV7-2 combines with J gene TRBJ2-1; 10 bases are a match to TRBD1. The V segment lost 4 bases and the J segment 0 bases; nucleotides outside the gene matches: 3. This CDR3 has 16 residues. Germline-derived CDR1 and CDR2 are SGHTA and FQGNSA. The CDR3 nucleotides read TGTGCCAGCAGCTGGACAGGGGGAATCTCCTACAATGAGCAGTTCTTC. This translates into CASSWTGGISYNEQFF.

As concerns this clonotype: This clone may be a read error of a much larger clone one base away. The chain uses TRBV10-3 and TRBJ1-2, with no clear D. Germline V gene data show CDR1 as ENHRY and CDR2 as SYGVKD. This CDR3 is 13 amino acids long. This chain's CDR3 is CATSDLRDYGYTF. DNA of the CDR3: TGTGCCACCAGTGACCTACGGGACTATGGCTACACCTTC.

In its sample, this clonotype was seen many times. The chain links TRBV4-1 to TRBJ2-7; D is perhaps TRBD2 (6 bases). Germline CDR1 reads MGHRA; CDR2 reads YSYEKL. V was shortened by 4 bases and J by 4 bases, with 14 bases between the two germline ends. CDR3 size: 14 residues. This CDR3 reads CASSLRYGGYEQYF. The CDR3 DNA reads TGCGCCAGCAGCCTCAGGTACGGGGGATACGAGCAGTACTTC.

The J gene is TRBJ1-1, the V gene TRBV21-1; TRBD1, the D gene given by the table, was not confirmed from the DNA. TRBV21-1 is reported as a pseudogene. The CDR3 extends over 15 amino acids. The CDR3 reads CASSGAQGGSTEAFF. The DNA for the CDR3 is TGTGCCAGCAGCGGGGCGCAGGGGGGGAGTACTGAAGCTTTCTTT.

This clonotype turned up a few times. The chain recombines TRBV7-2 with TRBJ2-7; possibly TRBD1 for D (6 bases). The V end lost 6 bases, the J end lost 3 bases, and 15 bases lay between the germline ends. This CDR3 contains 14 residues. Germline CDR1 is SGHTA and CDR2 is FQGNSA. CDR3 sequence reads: CASSLPYRDYEQYF. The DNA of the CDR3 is TGTGCCAGCAGTTTACCCTACAGGGACTACGAGCAGTACTTC.

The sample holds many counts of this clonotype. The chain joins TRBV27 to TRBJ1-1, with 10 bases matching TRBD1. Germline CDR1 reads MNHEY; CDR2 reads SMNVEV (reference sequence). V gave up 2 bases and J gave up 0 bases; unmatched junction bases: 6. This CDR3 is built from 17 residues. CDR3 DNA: TGTGCCAGCAGTTTAGAGGGGACAGGGGCCATGAACACTGAAGCTTTCTTT. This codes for CASSLEGTGAMNTEAFF.

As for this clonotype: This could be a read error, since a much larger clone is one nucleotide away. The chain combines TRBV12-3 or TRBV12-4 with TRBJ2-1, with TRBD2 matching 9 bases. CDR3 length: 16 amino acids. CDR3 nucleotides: TGTGTCAGCAGTTTGACTTTAGCGGGGGCCTACAATGAGCAGTTCTTC. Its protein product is CVSSLTLAGAYNEQFF.

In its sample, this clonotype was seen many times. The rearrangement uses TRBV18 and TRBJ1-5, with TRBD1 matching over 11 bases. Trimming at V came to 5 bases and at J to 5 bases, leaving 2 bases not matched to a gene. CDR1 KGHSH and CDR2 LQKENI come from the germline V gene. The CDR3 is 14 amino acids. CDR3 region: CASSGQGADQPQHF. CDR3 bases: TGTGCCAGCTCAGGACAGGGGGCCGATCAGCCCCAGCATTTT. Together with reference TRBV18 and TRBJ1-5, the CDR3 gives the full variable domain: NAGVMQNPRHLVRRRGQEARLRCSPMKGHSHVYWYRQLPEEGLKFMVYLQKENIIDESGMPKERFSAEFPKEGPSILRIQQVVRGDSAAYFCASSGQGADQPQHFGDGTRLSIL.

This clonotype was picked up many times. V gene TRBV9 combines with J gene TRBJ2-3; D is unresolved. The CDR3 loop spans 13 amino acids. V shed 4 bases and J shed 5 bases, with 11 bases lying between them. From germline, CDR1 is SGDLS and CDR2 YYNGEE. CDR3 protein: CASSPITLDTQYF. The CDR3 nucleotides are TGTGCCAGCAGCCCGATAACTTTAGATACGCAGTATTTT.